This entry lists 30 T cell receptor beta chains sequenced from one sample in a study of a mutant IDH1 vaccine in newly diagnosed glioma. This table comes from immunoSEQ multiplex PCR, and its TCRdb copy is limited to in-frame clones, with some not included. The sample lists about 68,000 clones, 75% to 85% occurring once. Regarding time point: baseline, week 1 (first vaccination visit). As to treatment: pre-vaccination baseline after standard-of-care therapy. The sequences come from PBMCs, collected from a glioma patient treated with radiotherapy, temozolomide or both. Receptors originate from a man between 45 and 60 years old with glioma.

V and J are TRBV29-1 and TRBJ2-3; D gene ambiguous. Looked up from germline, CDR1 is SQVTM and CDR2 is ANQGSEA. The CDR3 spans 12 residues. The V gene lost 7 bases and the J gene lost 1 base, with 9 bases spanning the gap. CDR3 sequence (DNA): TGCAGCGCCGGGTGGGGCACAGATACGCAGTATTTT. Its translation is CSAGWGTDTQYF.

The chain is built from TRBV27 and TRBJ1-1, with D maybe TRBD1 (5 bases). Germline V gene data show CDR1 as MNHEY and CDR2 as SMNVEV (reference sequence). Trimming left V 1 base short and J 1 base short, with 7 bases between. CDR3 length: 14 amino acids. CDR3 DNA sequence: TGTGCCAGCAGTTTATTTGACAGGAACACTGAAGCTTTCTTT. Its protein is CASSLFDRNTEAFF.

The chain links TRBV5-4 to TRBJ2-2, with 11 bases matching TRBD1. The trim removed 4 bases at V and 7 bases at J, leaving 9 bases unmatched. Germline V lookup: CDR1 SGHNT, CDR2 YYREEE (reference sequence). CDR3 length: 16 amino acids. CDR3: CASSLGQGAHVGELFF. The CDR3 nucleotides are TGTGCCAGCAGCCTAGGACAGGGGGCTCATGTCGGGGAGCTGTTTTTT.

The chain couples TRBV2 to TRBJ2-7, with a possible D match to TRBD1 (6 bases). This CDR3 has 14 residues. V lost 11 bases and J 2 bases, leaving 19 bases between the germline ends. The germline gives CDR1 SNHLY, CDR2 FYNNEI. The CDR3 is CAGCKDSETYEQYF. CDR3 sequence (DNA): TGTGCCGGCTGTAAGGACAGTGAAACCTACGAGCAGTACTTC. Together with reference TRBV2 and TRBJ2-7, the CDR3 gives the full variable domain: EPEVTQTPSHQVTQMGQEVILRCVPISNHLYFYWYRQILGQKVEFLVSFYNNEISEKSEIFDDQFSVERPDGSNFTLKIRSTKLEDSAMYFCAGCKDSETYEQYFGPGTRLTVT.

The chain combines TRBV5-1 with TRBJ2-3, with D perhaps matching TRBD2 (5 bases). The germline V gene has CDR1 SGHRS and CDR2 YFSETQ. The CDR3 is 15 residues long. Trimming stripped 0 bases from V and 2 bases from J, with 10 bases between. The CDR3 reads CASSLGGPPTDTQYF. The CDR3 nucleotides are TGCGCCAGCAGCTTGGGCGGGCCACCCACAGATACGCAGTATTTT.

Details on this clone: The junction differs from germline at one of its ends, possibly a read error. The genes are TRBV2 and TRBJ2-2; no reliable D call. The CDR3 extends over 14 amino acids. Germline CDR1 and CDR2: SNHLY and FYNNEI. Written as DNA, the CDR3 is TGTGCCAGCAGAGAAGGACGTCAAACCGGGGAGCTGTTTTTT. Translation gives CASREGRQTGELFF.

The chain is built from TRBV6-6 and TRBJ2-1, with a weak D call TRBD2 (6 bases). V was pared by 6 bases and J by 7 bases, with 19 bases between. This CDR3 is 15 amino acids long. Germline assignment: CDR1 MNHNY and CDR2 SVGAGI (reference sequence). The CDR3 region is CASSDTTRRANEQFF. In DNA form, the CDR3 reads TGTGCCAGCAGCGATACGACTAGACGGGCTAATGAGCAGTTCTTC.

J is TRBJ1-1 and V is TRBV2; 9 bases fit TRBD1. The CDR3 contains 14 residues. Germline V gives CDR1 SNHLY, CDR2 FYNNEI. V was clipped by 9 bases and J by 5 bases; unmatched bases: 10. CDR3 sequence (DNA): TGTGCCAGTCAAAAAACAGGGGGCTCGACTGAAGCTTTCTTT. Translated: CASQKTGGSTEAFF.

This rearrangement joins TRBV9 to TRBJ2-5; D is uncertain. This CDR3 has 13 residues. The V gene lost 3 bases and the J gene lost 4 bases, with 10 bases spanning the gap. Germline loops: CDR1 SGDLS, CDR2 YYNGEE. In DNA form, the CDR3 reads TGTGCCAGCAGCGCGTACGGTAGAGAGACCCAGTACTTC. Its translation: CASSAYGRETQYF. The variable domain in full, with the rest retrieved from reference TRBV9 and TRBJ2-5, is DSGVTQTPKHLITATGQRVTLRCSPRSGDLSVYWYQQSLDQGLQFLIQYYNGEERAKGNILERFSAQQFPDLHSELNLSSLELGDSALYFCASSAYGRETQYFGPGTRLLVL.

The V gene is TRBV29-1, the J gene TRBJ1-5; tentative D call: TRBD1 (6 bases). The germline CDR1 and CDR2 sequences are SQVTM and ANQGSEA. This CDR3 has 14 residues. V lost 6 bases and J 1 base, leaving 13 bases between the germline ends. The chain's CDR3 is CSVTAGTSNQPQHF. The CDR3 region has the DNA TGCAGCGTGACCGCCGGGACAAGCAATCAGCCCCAGCATTTT.

This chain joins TRBV18 and TRBJ2-7; 12 bases agree with TRBD2. Germline CDR1 KGHSH, CDR2 LQKENI. The CDR3 has 16 residues. V shed 6 bases, J shed 6 bases, and the junction held 12 bases outside the gene matches. The CDR3: CASSRRALAGGTEQYF. The DNA of the CDR3 is TGTGCCAGCTCCCGCCGCGCACTAGCGGGGGGAACCGAGCAGTACTTC.

The J gene is TRBJ1-6, the V gene TRBV6-5; D is uncertain. Trimming left V 4 bases short and J 9 bases short, with 13 bases between. In germline, CDR1 is MNHEY, CDR2 SVGAGI. There are 14 residues in the CDR3. The CDR3 region is CASSSGWGSSPLHF. The CDR3, as DNA: TGTGCCAGCAGTTCGGGGTGGGGATCTTCACCCCTCCACTTT.

This chain uses TRBV10-1 with TRBJ2-7, with unresolved D. The CDR3 is 14 residues long. CDR1 is WNHNN and CDR2 is SYGVQD in the germline V gene (reference sequence). Trimming removed 5 bases at V and 0 bases at J, with 11 bases between. The CDR3 reads CASSNKTGSYEQYF. The CDR3 DNA follows: TGCGCCAGCAGTAATAAGACGGGCTCCTACGAGCAGTACTTC.

The J gene is TRBJ2-5, the V gene TRBV20-1; 8 nucleotides line up with TRBD1. There are 11 residues in the CDR3. Per the germline V gene, CDR1 is DFQATT and CDR2 is SNEGSKA (reference sequence). CDR3 amino acids: CTPTGGETQYF. The CDR3 coding sequence is TGCACGCCTACAGGGGGAGAGACCCAGTACTTC.

The J gene is TRBJ2-1, the V gene TRBV7-2, with D perhaps matching TRBD1 or TRBD2 (5 bases each). CDR1 and CDR2 (germline): SGHTA, FQGNSA. CDR3 length: 15 residues. V lost 4 bases, J lost 10 bases, and 20 bases lay in between. In DNA form, the CDR3 reads TGTGCCAGCAGCTATGAAGGGACGGTGGCAAAGGAGCAGTTCTTC. It translates to CASSYEGTVAKEQFF.

V and J are TRBV4-1 and TRBJ1-6; D is possibly TRBD1 (6 bases). V shed 4 bases and J shed 2 bases, with 27 bases lying between them. This CDR3 has 21 amino acids. Germline V lookup: CDR1 MGHRA, CDR2 YSYEKL. The CDR3 sequence: CASSLRSSKRGDGTYNSPLHF. CDR3 bases: TGCGCCAGCAGCCTTCGGTCTAGTAAGAGGGGGGACGGAACCTATAATTCACCCCTCCACTTT.

The rearrangement joins TRBV2 to TRBJ1-3; TRBD1 matches 7 bases. Germline V lookup: CDR1 SNHLY, CDR2 FYNNEI. After removal of 5 bases from V and 9 bases from J, the junction contained 13 bases not matched to a gene. The CDR3 runs 15 residues. The CDR3 reads CASSPIQGSVVTIYF. The CDR3, as DNA: TGTGCCAGCAGTCCCATACAGGGGTCCGTAGTCACCATATATTTT.

This rearrangement joins TRBV19 to TRBJ1-4, with 7 bases lining up with TRBD1. From germline, CDR1 is LNHDA and CDR2 SQIVND (reference sequence). V was pared by 3 bases and J by 5 bases, with 6 bases of the junction left unmatched. The CDR3 covers 15 residues. This chain's CDR3 is CASSISGTVNEKLFF. The CDR3 DNA reads TGTGCCAGTAGTATCTCAGGGACAGTAAATGAAAAACTGTTTTTT.

The V call is TRBV30, the J call TRBJ1-4, with D hard to call. Deletions cut 0 bases from V and 8 bases from J, with 19 bases between. The CDR3 is made up of 16 amino acids. Germline-derived CDR1 and CDR2 are GTSNPN and SVGIG (reference sequence). The CDR3 region has the DNA TGTGCCTGGAGTGTACGAGCGGGGATGGGCAAGGAAAAACTGTTTTTT. Translating it yields CAWSVRAGMGKEKLFF.

The V gene is TRBV19, the J gene TRBJ2-2; 8 bases are shared with TRBD2. Per the germline V gene, CDR1 is LNHDA and CDR2 is SQIVND (reference sequence). The CDR3 runs 14 residues. Trimming removed 3 bases from V and 7 bases from J; junction bases left unmatched: 4. The CDR3 DNA follows: TGTGCCAGTAGTATTACCGGGGGGGACGGGGAGCTGTTTTTT. Amino acid sequence: CASSITGGDGELFF.

The chain links TRBV30 to TRBJ2-6; D may be TRBD2 (5 bases). The ends were cut back, 1 base at V and 0 bases at J, with 10 bases in the middle. The CDR3 runs to 16 residues. Germline V lookup: CDR1 GTSNPN, CDR2 SVGIG (reference sequence). CDR3 loop: CAWSDRTYSGANVLTF. As DNA, the CDR3 is TGTGCCTGGAGTGATCGGACTTACTCTGGGGCCAACGTCCTGACTTTC.

This clone was detected only once. The chain uses TRBV5-4 and TRBJ1-2, with D maybe TRBD1 (5 bases). Germline values: CDR1 SGHNT, CDR2 YYREEE (reference sequence). The ends were cut back, 4 bases at V and 4 bases at J, with 14 bases in the middle. CDR3 length equals 14 residues. CDR3 nucleotides: TGTGCCAGCAGCGCCGCAGGGAATTCCTATGGCTACACCTTC. It specifies CASSAAGNSYGYTF.

This clone was observed a few times. This chain joins TRBV19 and TRBJ1-3, with D unresolved. The length of the CDR3 is 17 residues. Per the germline V gene, CDR1 is LNHDA and CDR2 is SQIVND (reference sequence). Deletions cut 0 bases from V and 0 bases from J, with 12 bases between. CDR3 sequence (DNA): TGTGCCAGTAGTATAGAGGTTCAGCGGTTCTCTGGAAACACCATATATTTT. Its protein is CASSIEVQRFSGNTIYF.

The chain employs TRBV2 and TRBJ2-5; D is perhaps TRBD2 (5 bases). V was pared by 4 bases and J by 2 bases, with 14 bases between. The CDR3 runs 15 residues. Germline values: CDR1 SNHLY, CDR2 FYNNEI. CDR3: CASSGEGFLQETQYF. DNA for the CDR3: TGTGCCAGCAGTGGTGAGGGATTTTTACAAGAGACCCAGTACTTC.

The chain has TRBV5-6 and TRBJ2-2; possible D gene TRBD2, 6 bases. This CDR3 has 13 residues. Germline V gene data show CDR1 as SGHDT and CDR2 as YYEEEE. V lost 4 bases and J 4 bases, leaving 8 bases between the germline ends. This chain's CDR3 is CASSGTPTGELFF. The CDR3 bases are TGTGCCAGCAGCGGGACTCCCACCGGGGAGCTGTTTTTT.

The chain couples TRBV6-1 to TRBJ1-1, with TRBD1 matching over 7 bases. The CDR3 is made up of 14 amino acids. With 2 bases clipped from V and 3 bases from J, the junction kept 3 bases outside the gene matches. Looked up from germline, CDR1 is MNHNS and CDR2 is SASEGT. The chain's CDR3 is CASSETTGDTEAFF. As DNA, the CDR3 is TGTGCCAGCAGTGAAACAACAGGGGACACTGAAGCTTTCTTT.

This clone has more than one count but fewer than ten. The chain links TRBV19 to TRBJ2-7; 9 bases fit TRBD1. The CDR3 contains 15 residues. Germline V gives CDR1 LNHDA, CDR2 SQIVND (reference sequence). Trimming removed 5 bases from V and 6 bases from J; junction bases left unmatched: 11. The CDR3 is CASSPWDRETSEQYF. Written as DNA, the CDR3 is TGTGCCAGTAGTCCATGGGACAGGGAGACATCCGAGCAGTACTTC.

CDR3 sequence: CASSNRGAQDYGYTF. The CDR3 DNA is TGTGCCAGCAGTAACAGAGGGGCCCAAGACTATGGCTACACCTTC. The chain uses TRBV6-1 and TRBJ1-2, with a weak D call TRBD1 (5 bases). This CDR3 spans 15 amino acids. Germline V lookup: CDR1 MNHNS, CDR2 SASEGT. V was pared by 5 bases and J by 3 bases, with 16 bases between.

This chain links TRBV25-1 with TRBJ1-2; no firm D call. CDR1 is MGHDK and CDR2 is SYGVNS in the germline V gene. The CDR3 length is 12 residues. V was clipped by 6 bases and J by 1 base, with 6 bases between them. The DNA of the CDR3 is TGTGCCAGCAGGAGAGATAACTATGGCTACACCTTC. Protein: CASRRDNYGYTF.

The chain joins TRBV9 to TRBJ2-7, with D uncertain. CDR3 length equals 13 residues. CDR1 is SGDLS, CDR2 YYNGEE, per germline. Trimming removed 2 bases from V and 5 bases from J, with 11 bases in between. The CDR3 nucleotides read TGTGCCAGCAGCGTCCACCTTAGGGACGAGCAGTACTTC. This encodes CASSVHLRDEQYF.